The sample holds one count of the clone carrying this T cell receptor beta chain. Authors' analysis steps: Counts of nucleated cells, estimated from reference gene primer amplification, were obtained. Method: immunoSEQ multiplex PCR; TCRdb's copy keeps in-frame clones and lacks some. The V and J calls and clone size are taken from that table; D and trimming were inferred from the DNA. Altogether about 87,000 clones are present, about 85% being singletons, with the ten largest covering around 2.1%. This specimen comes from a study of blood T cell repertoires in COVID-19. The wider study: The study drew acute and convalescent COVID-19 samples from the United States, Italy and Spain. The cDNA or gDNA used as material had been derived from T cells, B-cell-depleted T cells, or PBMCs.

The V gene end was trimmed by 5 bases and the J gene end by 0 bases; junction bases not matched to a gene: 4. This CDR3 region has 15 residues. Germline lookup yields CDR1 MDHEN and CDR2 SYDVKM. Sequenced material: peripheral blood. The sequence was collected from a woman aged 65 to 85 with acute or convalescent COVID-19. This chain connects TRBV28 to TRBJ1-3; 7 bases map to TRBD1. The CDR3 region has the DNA TGTGCCAGCAGTGGACAGGCCTACTCTGGAAACACCATATATTTT. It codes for CASSGQAYSGNTIYF. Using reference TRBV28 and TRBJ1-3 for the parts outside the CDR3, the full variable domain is DVKVTQSSRYLVKRTGEKVFLECVQDMDHENMFWYRQDPGLGLRLIYFSYDVKMKEKGDIPEGYSVSREKKERFSLILESASTNQTSMYLCASSGQAYSGNTIYFGEGSWLTVV.